These 23 T cell receptor beta chains were all obtained from the same sample, sequenced in a study of shared clonotypes between healthy human individuals. Assay: immunoSEQ multiplex PCR; the TCRdb copy retains only in-frame clones and omits some. The sample lists about 560,000 clones, around 81% seen once, with 12% in the top ten. Specimen: PBMCs. These TCRs come from a woman aged 40-49 years in good health. Some clones in this sample may be carry-over from other donors' samples.

This clone was observed many times. The V and J genes are TRBV28 and TRBJ1-2; TRBD1 matches 8 bases. Germline V CDR1 and CDR2: MDHEN, SYDVKM. V lost 6 bases and J lost 4; bases outside the gene matches: 4. CDR3 length equals 13 residues. CDR3 residues: CASSPTGGYGYTF. CDR3 nucleotide sequence: TGTGCCAGCAGCCCCACAGGGGGCTATGGCTACACCTTC.

Regarding this clone: Distinct nucleotide sequences in the sample also encode this CDR3. The genes are TRBV19 and TRBJ1-3; TRBD1 matches 8 bases. Germline CDR1 and CDR2: LNHDA and SQIVND (reference sequence). The CDR3 spans 15 residues. J lost 0 bases, V lost 4 bases, and 2 bases had no gene match. CDR3 sequence: CASSTTGASGNTIYF. The CDR3 nucleotides read TGTGCCAGTAGTACGACAGGGGCCTCTGGAAACACCATATATTTT.

V and J are TRBV10-1 and TRBJ2-2; tentatively, D is TRBD2 (5 bases). With 2 bases removed from V and 0 bases from J, the gap between germline ends came to 13 bases. The CDR3 contains 17 residues. Germline assignment: CDR1 WNHNN and CDR2 SYGVQD (reference sequence). The CDR3 loop reads CASSEVRLATNTGELFF. The CDR3 nucleotides read TGCGCCAGCAGTGAGGTGCGTCTAGCAACGAACACCGGGGAGCTGTTTTTT.

The chain recombines TRBV7-6 with TRBJ1-4; the match to TRBD1 covers 7 bases. The CDR3 spans 14 residues. V trimming: 2 bases; J trimming: 8 bases; junction bases outside the gene matches: 5. In germline, CDR1 is SGHVS, CDR2 FNYEAQ. The CDR3 spells CASSLRGGREKLFF. CDR3 DNA sequence: TGTGCCAGCAGCTTACGAGGGGGCCGGGAAAAACTGTTTTTT.

The chain links TRBV6-1 to TRBJ2-1, with 9 bases lining up with TRBD1. In germline, CDR1 is MNHNS, CDR2 SASEGT. The CDR3 is 14 amino acids. After removal of 4 bases from V and 9 bases from J, the junction contained 7 bases not matched to a gene. The CDR3 protein is CASSGKYRGLEQFF. In DNA form, the CDR3 reads TGTGCCAGCAGTGGAAAATACAGGGGGCTTGAGCAGTTCTTC.

J is TRBJ2-1 and V is TRBV7-8; a weak D match, TRBD1 (6 bases). In germline, CDR1 is SGHVS, CDR2 FQNEAQ. Trimming pared 5 bases from V and 9 bases from J, leaving 17 bases between. This CDR3 has 14 residues. The CDR3 here is CASSPHRATGEQFF. CDR3 DNA sequence: TGTGCCAGCAGCCCACACAGGGCTACCGGTGAGCAGTTCTTC.

The chain uses TRBV5-1 and TRBJ1-3, with TRBD1 matching 8 bases. This CDR3 is built from 15 residues. The J segment lost 4 bases and the V segment lost 7 bases, leaving 10 bases of the junction unmatched. Germline CDR1 reads SGHRS; CDR2 reads YFSETQ. CDR3 residues: CASRTDRAEGNTIYF. As DNA, the CDR3 is TGCGCCAGCCGCACGGACAGGGCGGAGGGAAACACCATATATTTT.

This chain connects TRBV5-1 to TRBJ1-1, with D tentatively TRBD1 (5 bases). V lost 3 bases and J 3 bases, leaving 12 bases between the germline ends. This CDR3 is 14 amino acids long. Per the germline V gene, CDR1 is SGHRS and CDR2 is YFSETQ. As DNA, the CDR3 is TGCGCCAGCAGCTCGCAGGGTCATCACACTGAAGCTTTCTTT. Its protein product is CASSSQGHHTEAFF.

J is TRBJ2-5 and V is TRBV15, with D maybe TRBD2 (6 bases). With 4 bases removed from V and 3 bases from J, the gap between germline ends came to 15 bases. Germline CDR1 LNHNV, CDR2 YYDKDF (reference sequence). This CDR3 is built from 15 residues. The CDR3 DNA reads TGTGCCACCAGCACCCTTGGGGCGGGAAAAGAGACCCAGTACTTC. Protein product: CATSTLGAGKETQYF.

The chain employs TRBV5-6 and TRBJ2-2; D gene unclear. This CDR3 is built from 12 residues. CDR1 and CDR2 (germline): SGHDT, YYEEEE. V was shortened by 5 bases and J by 7 bases, with 9 bases between the two germline ends. The CDR3 reads CASSRFVGELFF. The CDR3 region has the DNA TGTGCCAGCAGTCGGTTCGTCGGGGAGCTGTTTTTT.

This rearrangement joins TRBV7-8 to TRBJ2-2; TRBD2 agrees at 12 bases. The CDR3 covers 17 residues. Germline values: CDR1 SGHVS, CDR2 FQNEAQ. With V trimmed by 5 bases and J by 1 base, 5 bases remained unmatched. The CDR3: CASSPPSGRVNTGELFF. The CDR3 coding sequence is TGTGCCAGCAGCCCCCCTAGCGGGAGGGTGAACACCGGGGAGCTGTTTTTT.

This chain connects TRBV7-2 to TRBJ2-4, with D perhaps TRBD1 (6 bases). Germline V gives CDR1 SGHTA, CDR2 FQGNSA. The CDR3 is 18 amino acids. Trimming left V 3 bases short and J 1 base short, with 19 bases between. CDR3 in DNA: TGTGCCAGCAGCTTCCTTGGCAGGGGCCTGCTGGCCAAAAACATTCAGTACTTC. It is translated as CASSFLGRGLLAKNIQYF.

On this clone: This may stem from a read error, because a much larger clone lies one nucleotide away. J is TRBJ2-7 and V is TRBV5-4, with 7 bases matching TRBD1. The CDR3 loop spans 15 amino acids. Germline V gene lookup returns CDR1 SGHNT and CDR2 YYREEE (reference sequence). CDR3: CDSSLAGGSRYEQYF. CDR3 bases: TGTGACAGCAGCTTGGCAGGGGGTTCCCGTTACGAGCAGTACTTC.

The chain uses TRBV30 and TRBJ1-5; 8 bases line up with TRBD1. CDR3 length: 13 residues. J gave up 2 bases and V 5 bases, and 2 bases lay outside the gene matches. The germline V gene encodes CDR1 GTSNPN and CDR2 SVGIG (reference sequence). This CDR3 reads CAWGQGGNQPQHF. The CDR3 nucleotides are TGTGCCTGGGGACAGGGTGGCAATCAGCCCCAGCATTTT.

J is TRBJ2-5 and V is TRBV5-1, with 10 bases identical to TRBD2. Germline V gives CDR1 SGHRS, CDR2 YFSETQ. This CDR3 contains 16 residues. J lost 5 bases, V lost 0 bases, and 7 bases had no gene match. The CDR3 sequence: CASSLAASGSRETQYF. CDR3 nucleotides: TGCGCCAGCAGCTTGGCGGCTAGCGGGAGTAGGGAGACCCAGTACTTC.

This clone was counted ten times or more. At the DNA level, this CDR3 is encoded by other sequences in the same sample as well. This CDR3 is CASSLSYSGGNEQYF. Here the CDR3 DNA reads TGTGCCAGCAGTTTATCCTATTCTGGGGGAAACGAGCAGTACTTC. This chain uses TRBV27 with TRBJ2-7; tentatively, D is TRBD1 or TRBD2 (5 bases each). From germline, CDR1 is MNHEY and CDR2 SMNVEV (reference sequence). The CDR3 has 15 amino acids. Trimming left V 0 bases short and J 5 bases short, with 14 bases between.

V and J are TRBV19 and TRBJ2-1; D may be TRBD2 (7 bases). V lost 11 bases and J 0 bases, leaving 23 bases between the germline ends. Looked up from germline, CDR1 is LNHDA and CDR2 is SQIVND (reference sequence). The CDR3 length is 17 residues. The CDR3 reads CAARGGGRKSSYNEQFF. DNA of the CDR3: TGTGCCGCCCGAGGGGGGGGGAGGAAAAGCTCCTACAATGAGCAGTTCTTC.

The chain uses TRBV7-9 and TRBJ2-3; 9 bases match TRBD1. The germline gives CDR1 SEHNR, CDR2 FQNEAQ (reference sequence). V lost 5 bases and J lost 6; bases outside the gene matches: 9. The CDR3 contains 15 residues. The CDR3 bases are TGTGCCAGCAGCCTGTACAACAGGGGGCGTGATACGCAGTATTTT. It translates to CASSLYNRGRDTQYF.

This clone was picked up a small number of times. This CDR3 is also generated by other DNA sequences in the sample. The chain joins TRBV5-1 to TRBJ1-1, with D possibly TRBD1 on 5 matching bases. The CDR3 extends over 14 amino acids. Germline V CDR1 and CDR2: SGHRS, YFSETQ. The ends were cut back, 0 bases at V and 5 bases at J, with 11 bases in the middle. The CDR3 loop reads CASSLEGGGTEAFF. The CDR3 DNA is TGCGCCAGCAGCTTGGAGGGCGGGGGGACTGAAGCTTTCTTT.

The V gene is TRBV13, the J gene TRBJ1-1; maybe TRBD1 (6 bases). CDR1 PRHDT and CDR2 FYEKMQ come from the germline V gene (reference sequence). CDR3 length equals 15 residues. Trimming cost V 6 bases and J 0 bases, with 14 bases left between them. The CDR3: CASSPTGQMNTEAFF. The CDR3 region has the DNA TGTGCCAGCAGTCCAACAGGACAGATGAACACTGAAGCTTTCTTT.

This CDR3 is CASSISDMGNSGNTIYF. DNA for the CDR3: TGCGCCAGCAGCATCAGCGACATGGGGAACTCTGGAAACACCATATATTTT. V usage is TRBV5-1 and J usage is TRBJ1-3; D uncertain. The V gene lost 4 bases and the J gene lost 0 bases, with 17 bases spanning the gap. There are 17 residues in the CDR3. Germline V CDR1 and CDR2: SGHRS, YFSETQ.

The J gene is TRBJ1-3, the V gene TRBV19; weak D call: TRBD1 (5 bases). V was cut by 3 bases and J by 4 bases, with 13 bases left in between. The CDR3 has 15 amino acids. Germline loops: CDR1 LNHDA, CDR2 SQIVND (reference sequence). The CDR3 region is CASSILGTAGNTIYF. CDR3 DNA sequence: TGTGCCAGTAGTATCCTCGGGACTGCGGGAAACACCATATATTTT.

This clone was counted a few times. The chain is built from TRBV10-1 and TRBJ2-7; weak D call: TRBD1 (6 bases). Trimming left V 11 bases short and J 3 bases short, with 20 bases between. The CDR3 spans 14 residues. In germline, CDR1 is WNHNN, CDR2 SYGVQD (reference sequence). CDR3 nucleotide sequence: TGCGCCGGCACAGGGACGGTTGGGGGCTACGAGCAGTACTTC. Amino acid sequence: CAGTGTVGGYEQYF.